These 26 T cell receptor beta chains were all obtained from the same sample, sequenced in a study of T cells in localized non-small cell lung cancer. Profiled with immunoSEQ multiplex PCR; TCRdb holds only in-frame clones, not every one. Among about 48,000 clones listed, 60% to 85% were seen once. The source was peripheral blood, collected before any cancer treatment. These receptors all come from a man aged 35 to 69 with stage I squamous cell lung carcinoma.

This rearrangement joins TRBV9 to TRBJ1-3; possible D gene TRBD1, 5 bases. This CDR3 contains 15 residues. Between the trimmed V and J ends, which lost 3 bases and 11 bases, there was a span of 21 bases. Germline CDR1 and CDR2: SGDLS and YYNGEE. Here the CDR3 DNA reads TGTGCCAGCAGCGCCGTAGGCGGCAGCGGACAACCCATATATTTT. It is translated as CASSAVGGSGQPIYF.

The V call is TRBV7-2, the J call TRBJ2-4; D assignment may be TRBD1 or TRBD2 (6 bases each). This CDR3 contains 13 residues. CDR1 is SGHTA, CDR2 FQGNSA, per germline. V lost 3 bases and J lost 6, with 9 bases in between. The CDR3 loop is CASSFKGGNIQYF. For the CDR3, the DNA is TGTGCCAGCAGCTTTAAGGGGGGAAACATTCAGTACTTC.

The genes are TRBV18 and TRBJ1-6; possibly TRBD1 for D (6 bases). V was clipped by 3 bases and J by 6 bases, with 6 bases between them. Germline V gene sequence: CDR1 KGHSH, CDR2 LQKENI. This CDR3 spans 13 amino acids. As DNA, the CDR3 is TGTGCCAGCTCACCGGACAGTAATTCACCCCTCCACTTT. It translates to CASSPDSNSPLHF.

The chain uses TRBV5-6 and TRBJ1-3; D not resolved. The germline CDR1 and CDR2 sequences are SGHDT and YYEEEE. V was pared by 0 bases and J by 0 bases, with 10 bases between. This CDR3 comprises 16 residues. Written as DNA, the CDR3 is TGTGCCAGCAGCTTGGGTCGGCCGAGCTCTGGAAACACCATATATTTT. This encodes CASSLGRPSSGNTIYF.

The gene calls are TRBV30 and TRBJ2-5, with 7 bases that match TRBD1. The CDR3 contains 11 residues. V lost 5 bases and J lost 5; bases outside the gene matches: 2. The V gene's germline CDR1 is GTSNPN and CDR2 SVGIG (reference sequence). Here the CDR3 reads CAWSQGETQYF. CDR3 sequence (DNA): TGTGCCTGGTCACAGGGGGAGACCCAGTACTTC.

The rearrangement joins TRBV23-1 to TRBJ1-4; no firm D call. TRBV23-1 is marked as an open reading frame, function uncertain. The CDR3 is made up of 13 amino acids. V was pared by 10 bases and J by 0 bases, with 9 bases between. The CDR3 nucleotides are TGCGCCACCCAGTCGGCAACTAATGAAAAACTGTTTTTT. The encoded protein is CATQSATNEKLFF.

The chain links TRBV6-1 to TRBJ1-2; the D is unclear. V lost 6 bases and J lost 3, with 11 bases in between. This CDR3 is built from 13 residues. The germline CDR1 and CDR2 sequences are MNHNS and SASEGT. The CDR3 reads CASSVSVDYGYTF. CDR3 DNA sequence: TGTGCCAGCAGCGTTTCCGTCGACTATGGCTACACCTTC.

V usage is TRBV30 and J usage is TRBJ2-2, with 7 bases matching TRBD1. CDR3 length: 15 amino acids. V trimming: 2 bases; J trimming: 6 bases; junction bases outside the gene matches: 9. The germline V gene has CDR1 GTSNPN and CDR2 SVGIG (reference sequence). CDR3 residues: CAWSLAGTVSGELFF. The DNA of the CDR3 is TGTGCCTGGAGTCTAGCAGGGACAGTTTCCGGGGAGCTGTTTTTT. Full variable domain (rest looked up from reference TRBV30 and TRBJ2-2): SQTIHQWPATLVQPVGSPLSLECTVEGTSNPNLYWYRQAAGRGLQLLFYSVGIGQISSEVPQNLSASRPQDRQFILSSKKLLLSDSGFYLCAWSLAGTVSGELFFGEGSRLTVL.

This clone was counted only a few times. J is TRBJ2-3 and V is TRBV6-1; D is possibly TRBD2 (5 bases). V shed 2 bases and J shed 9 bases, with 15 bases lying between them. Germline values: CDR1 MNHNS, CDR2 SASEGT. The CDR3 is 14 amino acids. CDR3 loop: CASSESRPSGTQYF. CDR3 coding DNA: TGTGCCAGCAGTGAATCAAGACCTTCGGGGACGCAGTATTTT.

The chain couples TRBV4-1 to TRBJ2-3; 12 nucleotides line up with TRBD2. The V segment lost 1 base and the J segment 1 base; nucleotides outside the gene matches: 0. CDR1 is MGHRA, CDR2 YSYEKL, per germline. The length of the CDR3 is 16 residues. This chain's CDR3 is CASSQGTSGGTDTQYF. The CDR3 DNA follows: TGCGCCAGCAGCCAAGGGACTAGCGGGGGCACAGATACGCAGTATTTT.

This clone has a handful of counts. The chain combines TRBV23-1 with TRBJ2-3; D is uncertain. TRBV23-1 is placed among ORFs of uncertain function. V shed 4 bases and J shed 6 bases, with 17 bases lying between them. The CDR3 contains 15 residues. CDR3 coding DNA: TGCGCCAGCAGTCTACCAGCGCGTGGGGTGGATACGCAGTATTTT. It yields the protein CASSLPARGVDTQYF.

V is TRBV6-5 and J is TRBJ2-3; the D gene could be TRBD1 or TRBD2 (5 bases each). Trimming left V 6 bases short and J 1 base short, with 14 bases between. Per germline, CDR1 MNHEY and CDR2 SVGAGI. The CDR3 has 15 residues. In DNA, the CDR3 is TGTGCCAGCAGGTACGGGGCAGCCCGCACAGATACGCAGTATTTT. It is translated as CASRYGAARTDTQYF.

V usage is TRBV30 and J usage is TRBJ2-3, with D unresolved. The ends were cut back, 6 bases at V and 7 bases at J, with 2 bases in the middle. The germline V gene encodes CDR1 GTSNPN and CDR2 SVGIG (reference sequence). The CDR3 is 8 amino acids. CDR3 region: CACNTQYF. The CDR3, as DNA: TGTGCCTGTAATACGCAGTATTTT.

CDR3 in DNA: TGTGCCAGCAGCTTAGCAGTGAGGCGGGGGGGCACCGGGGAGCTGTTTTTT. Its translation is CASSLAVRRGGTGELFF. The V and J genes are TRBV7-2 and TRBJ2-2; 9 nucleotides match TRBD2. The CDR3 loop spans 17 amino acids. The ends lost 0 bases at V and 4 bases at J; junction bases unmatched: 6. Germline assignment: CDR1 SGHTA and CDR2 FQGNSA.

This chain joins TRBV7-9 and TRBJ1-2; tentatively, D is TRBD1 (6 bases). Germline V gives CDR1 SEHNR, CDR2 FQNEAQ (reference sequence). V lost 5 bases, J lost 4 bases, and 14 bases lay in between. This CDR3 spans 14 amino acids. The CDR3: CASSPGTGSYGYTF. As DNA, the CDR3 is TGTGCCAGCAGCCCCGGCACAGGGTCCTATGGCTACACCTTC.

V gene TRBV28 combines with J gene TRBJ1-4, with D unresolved. This CDR3 is built from 13 residues. Trimming left V 4 bases short and J 5 bases short, with 8 bases between. Germline V gene lookup returns CDR1 MDHEN and CDR2 SYDVKM. The CDR3 sequence is CASSWAGNEKLFF. CDR3 nucleotides: TGTGCCAGCAGTTGGGCGGGAAATGAAAAACTGTTTTTT. The entire variable domain, with the rest obtained from reference TRBV28 and TRBJ1-4, is as follows: DVKVTQSSRYLVKRTGEKVFLECVQDMDHENMFWYRQDPGLGLRLIYFSYDVKMKEKGDIPEGYSVSREKKERFSLILESASTNQTSMYLCASSWAGNEKLFFGSGTQLSVL.

Regarding this clone: The junction does not match germline at one end; this may be a read error. The gene calls are TRBV7-7 and TRBJ2-5; D gene uncertain. The germline V gene has CDR1 SSHAT and CDR2 FNYEAQ (reference sequence). This CDR3 has 13 residues. The CDR3 loop is CASSLAPVGTQYF. The CDR3 coding sequence is TGTGCTAGCAGCTTAGCTCCCGTCGGGACCCAGTACTTC.

This clone was detected a few times. The rearrangement links TRBV5-4 to TRBJ2-3; 8 nucleotides line up with TRBD1. The V segment lost 4 bases and the J segment 6 bases; nucleotides outside the gene matches: 7. CDR3 length: 14 amino acids. The germline gives CDR1 SGHNT, CDR2 YYREEE (reference sequence). Written as DNA, the CDR3 is TGTGCCAGCAGCCCGGGACAGGAGTTTGATACGCAGTATTTT. Its translation is CASSPGQEFDTQYF.

The CDR3 region is CASRPSSGGGTQYF. DNA of the CDR3: TGTGCCAGCAGACCCTCCTCAGGGGGAGGGACCCAGTACTTC. V gene TRBV28 combines with J gene TRBJ2-5; TRBD1 might be the D (7 bases). The CDR3 is 14 residues long. V was pared by 6 bases and J by 7 bases, with 18 bases between. Germline assignment: CDR1 MDHEN and CDR2 SYDVKM.

CDR3 bases: TGTGCCAGCTCACCGGGCCATACCTCAACTAATGAAAAACTGTTTTTT. It is translated as CASSPGHTSTNEKLFF. The V and J genes are TRBV18 and TRBJ1-4; D is undetermined. This CDR3 comprises 16 residues. Germline loops: CDR1 KGHSH, CDR2 LQKENI. V lost 3 bases and J lost 0, with 11 bases in between.

The chain combines TRBV11-2 with TRBJ2-1; D could derive from TRBD1 or TRBD2 (6 bases each). The CDR3 extends over 12 amino acids. The ends were cut back, 5 bases at V and 11 bases at J, with 13 bases in the middle. Germline CDR1 reads SGHAT; CDR2 reads FQNNGV. The DNA for the CDR3 is TGTGCCAGCAGCCCGGAGGGGGGTCAGCAGTTCTTC. It translates to CASSPEGGQQFF.

The chain links TRBV28 to TRBJ1-2; D gene unclear. The germline V gene has CDR1 MDHEN and CDR2 SYDVKM. The CDR3 extends over 12 amino acids. Between the trimmed V and J ends, which lost 6 bases and 8 bases, there was a span of 13 bases. The CDR3 coding sequence is TGTGCCAGCAGAAGTACTTTAACCGGCTACACCTTC. Its translation: CASRSTLTGYTF.

Only a few counts were recorded for this clone. The germline gene is not matched at one end of the junction; a read error may be the cause. The gene calls are TRBV19 and TRBJ2-1; tentatively, D is TRBD2 (6 bases). This CDR3 is built from 12 residues. The germline CDR1 and CDR2 sequences are LNHDA and SQIVND (reference sequence). The CDR3 protein is CASSIGGVEVIF. Here the CDR3 DNA reads TGTGCCAGTAGTATAGGGGGGGTGGAAGTGATCTTC.

The rearrangement uses TRBV11-2 and TRBJ1-4; D perhaps matches TRBD1 (6 bases). This CDR3 is 14 amino acids long. Per the germline V gene, CDR1 is SGHAT and CDR2 is FQNNGV. The germline V and J ends were trimmed by 4 bases and 5 bases, with 11 bases remaining between them. CDR3 protein: CASSYRVGNEKLFF. The CDR3 region has the DNA TGTGCCAGCAGCTACAGGGTGGGGAATGAAAAACTGTTTTTT.

The table lists this clone with a count of one. The V and J genes are TRBV5-1 and TRBJ1-3; D is undetermined. The CDR3 is made up of 13 amino acids. Germline assignment: CDR1 SGHRS and CDR2 YFSETQ. Trimming took off 5 bases at V and 0 bases at J, with 6 bases between the two ends. The CDR3 loop reads CASRRDSGNTIYF. CDR3 bases: TGCGCCAGCAGGCGGGACTCTGGAAACACCATATATTTT.

The CDR3 loop reads CASSVASRGEAFF. The CDR3 DNA sequence: TGTGCCAGCAGCGTAGCTTCGCGTGGTGAAGCTTTCTTT. The V call is TRBV9, the J call TRBJ1-1; the D is unclear. The V gene's germline CDR1 is SGDLS and CDR2 YYNGEE. The CDR3 sequence is 13 residues long. Trimming left V 0 bases short and J 7 bases short, with 10 bases between.